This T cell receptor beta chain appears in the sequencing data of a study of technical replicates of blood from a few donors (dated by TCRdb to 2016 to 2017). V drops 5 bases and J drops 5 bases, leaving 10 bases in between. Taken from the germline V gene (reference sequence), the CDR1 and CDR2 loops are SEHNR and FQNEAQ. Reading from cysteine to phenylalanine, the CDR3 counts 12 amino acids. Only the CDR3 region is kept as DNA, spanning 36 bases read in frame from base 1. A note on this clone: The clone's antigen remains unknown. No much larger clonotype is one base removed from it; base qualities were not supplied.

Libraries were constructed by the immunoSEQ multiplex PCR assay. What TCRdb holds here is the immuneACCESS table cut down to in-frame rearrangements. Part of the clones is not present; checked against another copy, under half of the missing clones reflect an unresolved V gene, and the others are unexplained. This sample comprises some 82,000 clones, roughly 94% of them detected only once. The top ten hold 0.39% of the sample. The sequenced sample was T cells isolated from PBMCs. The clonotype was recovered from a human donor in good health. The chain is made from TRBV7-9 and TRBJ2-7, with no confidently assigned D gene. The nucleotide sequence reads TGTGCCAGCAGCCCCCGGTCCAACGAGCAGTACTTC. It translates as CASSPRSNEQYF.